This T cell receptor (beta chain) was retrieved from a study of cytomegalovirus exposure and HLA in healthy donors. General study results and limits: A prior analysis recorded that most TCR beta V segments were productive about 87% or about 30% of the time. When analyzed later, the rates of TCR association showed variation by HLA locus, with DRB1 the most and HLA-C the fewest.

PCR used 60 Vbeta primers and 13 Jbeta primers. Clones were sequenced by immunoSEQ multiplex PCR, and TCRdb holds only the in-frame ones, with some missing. The table shows approximately 150,000 clones, with nearly 80% occurring only once. The CDR3 has 16 amino acids. Per the germline V gene, CDR1 is SGHDN and CDR2 is FVKESK. Trimming at V came to 4 bases and at J to 0 bases, leaving 6 bases not matched to a gene. As concerns this clone: The antigen is not known.

The receptor comes from a woman in her forties in good health and CMV-seronegative. The gene calls are TRBV14 and TRBJ2-3; 8 bases match TRBD1. The source material was PBMCs. The CDR3 sequence is CASSRQTGVSTDTQYF. CDR3 DNA sequence: TGTGCCAGCAGCCGACAGACAGGGGTTAGCACAGATACGCAGTATTTT.